A single sample is the source of the 23 T cell receptor beta chains below, sequenced in a study of cytomegalovirus exposure and HLA in healthy donors. Primers for the PCR totalled 60 Vbeta and 13 Jbeta. Sequencing used immunoSEQ multiplex PCR; TCRdb keeps in-frame clones, though not all of them. This table has some 120,000 clones, around 75% appearing once. The sequencing sample was made of PBMCs. The receptor source for this set is a woman aged 30 to 39 in good health and CMV-seronegative.

The rearrangement links TRBV2 to TRBJ1-2, with 10 positions matching TRBD1. V dropped 7 bases and J dropped 7; count of bases not matched to a gene: 6. This CDR3 has 13 amino acids. In germline, CDR1 is SNHLY, CDR2 FYNNEI. CDR3 loop: CASTGQGIGGYTF. In nucleotides, the CDR3 is TGTGCCAGCACGGGACAGGGGATAGGTGGCTACACCTTC.

This sequence joins TRBV30 and TRBJ1-4; 7 bases agree with TRBD1. Germline lookup yields CDR1 GTSNPN and CDR2 SVGIG (reference sequence). V was pared by 8 bases and J by 6 bases, with 3 bases of the junction left unmatched. CDR3 length: 11 amino acids. The CDR3 spells CAGDRHEKLFF. The CDR3 DNA sequence: TGTGCCGGGGACAGACATGAAAAACTGTTTTTT. The full variable domain, with the rest looked up from reference TRBV30 and TRBJ1-4, is SQTIHQWPATLVQPVGSPLSLECTVEGTSNPNLYWYRQAAGRGLQLLFYSVGIGQISSEVPQNLSASRPQDRQFILSSKKLLLSDSGFYLCAGDRHEKLFFGSGTQLSVL.

The chain recombines TRBV7-2 with TRBJ1-6, with a tentative D call TRBD1 (5 bases). V was clipped by 0 bases and J by 7 bases, with 7 bases between them. CDR1 and CDR2 from the germline V gene are SGHTA and FQGNSA. CDR3 size: 14 residues. Here the CDR3 DNA reads TGTGCCAGCAGCTTAGCGGGGCCCAATTCACCCCTCCACTTT. Translating it yields CASSLAGPNSPLHF.

The J gene is TRBJ2-2, the V gene TRBV14; the match to TRBD1 covers 9 bases. From germline, CDR1 is SGHDN and CDR2 FVKESK. Losses at the gene ends were 2 bases for V and 5 bases for J; bases not matched to a gene: 6. The CDR3 sequence is 16 residues long. CDR3 sequence reads: CASSQRTGARTGELFF. Written as DNA, the CDR3 is TGTGCCAGCAGCCAAAGGACAGGGGCGCGGACCGGGGAGCTGTTTTTT.

This clone was seen more than once but under ten times. V and J are TRBV6-5 and TRBJ2-7; D gene unclear. Germline assignment: CDR1 MNHEY and CDR2 SVGAGI. V was pared by 5 bases and J by 6 bases, with 17 bases between. The CDR3 has 14 residues. Here the CDR3 reads CASSSSATSSEQYF. CDR3 sequence (DNA): TGTGCCAGCAGTAGCAGCGCCACCTCTAGCGAGCAGTACTTC.

In this sample, this clone turned up once. The chain combines TRBV5-1 with TRBJ2-5; the match to TRBD2 covers 13 bases. Germline CDR1 and CDR2: SGHRS and YFSETQ. V trimming: 5 bases; J trimming: 3 bases; junction bases outside the gene matches: 13. The CDR3 extends over 18 amino acids. The DNA for the CDR3 is TGCGCCAGCAGAACCGGGACTAGCGGGGTTGGGACGGAAGAGACCCAGTACTTC. Protein product: CASRTGTSGVGTEETQYF.

The rearrangement uses TRBV5-1 and TRBJ2-2; a possible D gene is TRBD2 (6 bases). Germline V gene lookup returns CDR1 SGHRS and CDR2 YFSETQ. The CDR3 is 14 residues long. V was trimmed by 5 bases and J by 5 bases, leaving 13 bases between them. Here the CDR3 reads CASRPPLATGELFF. CDR3 sequence (DNA): TGCGCCAGCAGACCCCCCCTAGCGACCGGGGAGCTGTTTTTT.

This clone occurred a few times. The rearrangement joins TRBV28 to TRBJ1-1; D possibly corresponds to TRBD1 (6 bases). The CDR3 runs to 12 residues. Trimming shortened V by 5 bases and J by 7 bases, and 11 bases separated the two germline ends. Germline-derived CDR1 and CDR2 are MDHEN and SYDVKM. The CDR3 bases are TGTGCCAGCAGTATACAGACAGGTGAAGCTTTCTTT. Translation gives CASSIQTGEAFF.

The J gene is TRBJ1-2, the V gene TRBV6-5; a weak D match, TRBD1 (5 bases). Germline CDR1 and CDR2: MNHEY and SVGAGI. V was clipped by 1 base and J by 9 bases, with 9 bases between them. The CDR3 covers 12 residues. The CDR3, as DNA: TGTGCCAGCAGTTACTGGGGGGGGAGCTACACCTTC. This encodes CASSYWGGSYTF.

The J gene is TRBJ1-4, the V gene TRBV7-9, with TRBD1 matching 8 bases. This CDR3 spans 14 amino acids. Germline CDR1 SEHNR, CDR2 FQNEAQ (reference sequence). V gave up 1 base and J gave up 5 bases; unmatched junction bases: 0. The CDR3 region has the DNA TGTGCCAGCAGCTTAGGACAGGGGAATGAAAAACTGTTTTTT. Protein: CASSLGQGNEKLFF.

This clone was counted once. The gene calls are TRBV6-5 and TRBJ1-2; D not resolved. V was clipped by 2 bases and J by 7 bases, with 11 bases between them. Germline CDR1 is MNHEY and CDR2 is SVGAGI. CDR3 length: 13 amino acids. Here the CDR3 reads CASSYDRVSGYTF. In nucleotides, the CDR3 is TGTGCCAGCAGTTACGATCGAGTTAGTGGCTACACCTTC.

The chain couples TRBV6-5 to TRBJ1-1, with D unresolved. The CDR3 is 16 amino acids. V was clipped by 3 bases and J by 1 base, with 15 bases between them. Germline V gene lookup returns CDR1 MNHEY and CDR2 SVGAGI. CDR3 loop: CASSYKEGGPNTEAFF. CDR3 bases: TGTGCCAGCAGTTATAAGGAGGGCGGGCCGAACACTGAAGCTTTCTTT.

CDR3 DNA sequence: TGTGCCAGTAAATATGGGGACTCCTCTGGAAACACCATATATTTT. This encodes CASKYGDSSGNTIYF. The chain has TRBV19 and TRBJ1-3; tentatively, D is TRBD1 (5 bases). The CDR3 sequence is 15 residues long. Germline CDR1 is LNHDA and CDR2 is SQIVND (reference sequence). V was pared by 7 bases and J by 0 bases, with 13 bases between. Full variable domain (missing parts from reference TRBV19 and TRBJ1-3): DGGITQSPKYLFRKEGQNVTLSCEQNLNHDAMYWYRQDPGQGLRLIYYSQIVNDFQKGDIAEGYSVSREKKESFPLTVTSAQKNPTAFYLCASKYGDSSGNTIYFGEGSWLTVV.

This chain uses TRBV10-3 with TRBJ2-3; unclear D gene. This CDR3 has 15 amino acids. The germline V gene encodes CDR1 ENHRY and CDR2 SYGVKD. CDR3 coding DNA: TGTGCGACACGGCCGAGCCTGGATAACACAGATACGCAGTATTTT. Amino acid sequence: CATRPSLDNTDTQYF.

This clone came up once. This sequence joins TRBV7-2 and TRBJ2-7; D uncertain. CDR1 and CDR2 from the germline V gene are SGHTA and FQGNSA. V gave up 5 bases and J gave up 2 bases, with 10 bases separating them. The CDR3 totals 13 residues. In nucleotides, the CDR3 is TGTGCCAGCAGCCTACCTTCGACCTACGAGCAGTACTTC. Its translation: CASSLPSTYEQYF.

The V call is TRBV5-1, the J call TRBJ1-2, with 10 bases aligning to TRBD1. CDR1 is SGHRS, CDR2 YFSETQ, per germline. V was clipped by 0 bases and J by 5 bases; unmatched bases: 7. The CDR3 sequence is 16 residues long. CDR3 residues: CASSLEAGQGSYGYTF. CDR3 bases: TGCGCCAGCAGCTTGGAAGCGGGACAGGGGTCGTATGGCTACACCTTC.

The chain carries TRBV14 and TRBJ1-2; no firm D call. With 0 bases removed from V and 6 bases from J, the gap between germline ends came to 14 bases. The CDR3 is 15 residues long. Germline-derived CDR1 and CDR2 are SGHDN and FVKESK. The CDR3 DNA sequence: TGTGCCAGCAGCCAAGATGGTCCATCTACCCATGGCTACACCTTC. It codes for CASSQDGPSTHGYTF.

The rearrangement joins TRBV6-6 to TRBJ1-1; D is ambiguous. This CDR3 region has 14 residues. Germline assignment: CDR1 MNHNY and CDR2 SVGAGI (reference sequence). Trimming stripped 0 bases from V and 4 bases from J, with 9 bases between. DNA of the CDR3: TGTGCCAGCAGTTACTCGATCGCGGTCACTGAAGCTTTCTTT. It codes for CASSYSIAVTEAFF.

This chain uses TRBV6-5 with TRBJ1-4; D gene ambiguous. The CDR3 extends over 14 amino acids. V was pared by 4 bases and J by 3 bases, with 9 bases between. The germline V gene encodes CDR1 MNHEY and CDR2 SVGAGI. The CDR3 DNA is TGTGCCAGCAGTTCAAGGAGGTCTAATGAAAAACTGTTTTTT. This gives the protein CASSSRRSNEKLFF.

V gene TRBV29-1 combines with J gene TRBJ1-3; no firm D call. This CDR3 is built from 16 residues. The V end lost 0 bases, the J end lost 2 bases, and 14 bases lay between the germline ends. CDR1 is SQVTM, CDR2 ANQGSEA, per germline. CDR3 coding DNA: TGCAGCGTTGAAGACGTAGAAACAGCCCCTGGAAACACCATATATTTT. This encodes CSVEDVETAPGNTIYF.

This clone has only a few counts. V gene TRBV4-2 combines with J gene TRBJ1-1, with D possibly matching TRBD1 (5 bases). Trimming removed 0 bases at V and 0 bases at J, with 14 bases between. The CDR3 is 17 residues long. Germline CDR1 is LGHNA and CDR2 is YNFKEQ. CDR3 region: CASSQEWATEVNTEAFF. CDR3 in DNA: TGTGCCAGCAGCCAAGAATGGGCGACAGAAGTGAACACTGAAGCTTTCTTT.

The J gene is TRBJ2-1, the V gene TRBV10-3; D not certain. The CDR3 totals 13 residues. The V gene lost 0 bases and the J gene lost 10 bases, with 10 bases spanning the gap. Germline CDR1 and CDR2: ENHRY and SYGVKD. As DNA, the CDR3 is TGTGCCATCAGTGAGTCGGAACTACCCGAGCAGTTCTTC. It encodes CAISESELPEQFF.

This clone was seen just once. V gene TRBV29-1 combines with J gene TRBJ1-4; D ambiguous. Germline loops: CDR1 SQVTM, CDR2 ANQGSEA. The CDR3 spans 14 residues. Trimming stripped 6 bases from V and 8 bases from J, with 19 bases between. The CDR3 region has the DNA TGCAGCGTCGTATCGACCGGGTCTGGGGAAAAACTGTTTTTT. Translating it yields CSVVSTGSGEKLFF.